The 8 T cell receptor beta chains in this list originate from one sample, sequenced in a study of T cells in Graves' hyperthyroidism and ophthalmopathy. Amplification of TCR beta CDR3 regions used RNA as the template. HTBI primers drove first-round RT-PCR of the TCR CDR3. TCRdb processed the multiplex PCR reads anew with MiXCR; each CDR3 protein has one entry. Of about 500,000 distinct CDR3 sequences listed, around 43% were seen once; the top ten hold around 47%. Material for sequencing was peripheral blood or thyroid tissue (not recorded which). The receptor source for this set is an adult woman with Graves' disease, either hyperthyroidism or ophthalmopathy (not recorded which).

The V gene is TRBV30, the J gene TRBJ1-6; no firm D call. This CDR3 comprises 11 residues. Trimming took off 8 bases at V and 11 bases at J, with 13 bases between the two ends. Germline CDR1 reads GTSNPN; CDR2 reads SVGIG (reference sequence). This chain's CDR3 is CAAAVDAPLHF. CDR3 bases: TGTGCCGCCGCGGTCGACGCACCCCTCCACTTT. The variable domain in full, with the rest retrieved from reference TRBV30 and TRBJ1-6, is SQTIHQWPATLVQPVGSPLSLECTVEGTSNPNLYWYRQAAGRGLQLLFYSVGIGQISSEVPQNLSASRPQDRQFILSSKKLLLSDSGFYLCAAAVDAPLHFGNGTRLTVT.

This clonotype has a handful of counts. The V gene is TRBV11-2, the J gene TRBJ2-7; D not certain. The V end was cut by 7 bases, the J end by 5 bases, with 15 bases between. The CDR3 is made up of 13 amino acids. Germline values: CDR1 SGHAT, CDR2 FQNNGV. The CDR3 here is CASTSSSLDEQYF. In DNA, the CDR3 is TGTGCCAGCACTTCGAGTTCCCTGGACGAGCAGTACTTC.

The gene calls are TRBV29-1 and TRBJ1-5; D not certain. Trimming cost V 1 base and J 7 bases, with 11 bases left between them. The CDR3 runs to 13 residues. Germline CDR1 reads SQVTM; CDR2 reads ANQGSEA. The CDR3 spells CSVEGVIGQPQHF. CDR3 in DNA: TGCAGCGTTGAAGGGGTTATAGGCCAGCCCCAGCATTTT. Complete variable domain (other parts from reference TRBV29-1 and TRBJ1-5): SAVISQKPSRDICQRGTSLTIQCQVDSQVTMMFWYRQQPGQSLTLIATANQGSEATYESGFVIDKFPISRPNLTFSTLTVSNMSPEDSSIYLCSVEGVIGQPQHFGDGTRLSIL.

The chain has TRBV9 and TRBJ2-7, with D perhaps given as TRBD1 or TRBD2 (7 bases each). This CDR3 region has 15 residues. Trimming shortened V by 0 bases and J by 3 bases, and 13 bases separated the two germline ends. CDR1 is SGDLS, CDR2 YYNGEE, per germline. In DNA, the CDR3 is TGTGCCAGCAGCGTAGAAGGGGGCGGGAGCTACGAGCAGTACTTC. Amino acid sequence: CASSVEGGGSYEQYF.

V usage is TRBV9 and J usage is TRBJ2-3, with TRBD2 identical over 9 bases. J was trimmed by 6 bases and V by 0 bases; bases with no gene match: 8. The CDR3 covers 16 residues. Germline-derived CDR1 and CDR2 are SGDLS and YYNGEE. CDR3 nucleotides: TGTGCCAGCAGCGTAGGTTTAGCGGGAGTGGTCGATACGCAGTATTTT. Amino acids: CASSVGLAGVVDTQYF.

This chain connects TRBV24-1 to TRBJ1-5; D perhaps matches TRBD1 (5 bases). In germline, CDR1 is KGHDR, CDR2 SFDVKD. The V and J ends lost 5 bases and 0 bases respectively, with 10 bases between them. The CDR3 totals 15 residues. CDR3 nucleotides: TGTGCCACCAGTGCTGGACACTATAGCAATCAGCCCCAGCATTTT. It specifies CATSAGHYSNQPQHF.

The V gene is TRBV12-3 or TRBV12-4, the J gene TRBJ2-7; 7 nucleotides line up with TRBD2. J gave up 7 bases and V 4 bases, and 4 bases lay outside the gene matches. The CDR3 consists of 12 residues. CDR3 loop: CASSWGGEEQYF. CDR3 DNA sequence: TGTGCCAGCAGTTGGGGAGGGGAGGAGCAGTACTTC.

J is TRBJ2-5 and V is TRBV7-6; the match to TRBD1 covers 8 bases. The CDR3 loop spans 13 amino acids. J was trimmed by 7 bases and V by 2 bases; bases with no gene match: 3. Germline V lookup: CDR1 SGHVS, CDR2 FNYEAQ. CDR3 sequence: CASSLRGTGTQYF. Written as DNA, the CDR3 is TGTGCCAGCAGCTTAAGAGGGACAGGGACCCAGTACTTC.